The T cell receptor (beta chain) under discussion was sequenced for a study of blood T cells in healthy people across ages. The study, taken as a whole, reports: It was not known whether donors were CMV positive (a possible confounder of expanded clonotype changes).

On this clonotype: What it binds is not known.

The CDR3 runs to 17 residues. Germline lookup yields CDR1 DFQATT and CDR2 SNEGSKA (reference sequence). V lost 5 bases to trimming and J lost 10 bases; unmatched junction nucleotides: 22. A second PCR of roughly 7 to 11 cycles used a sample-barcoded 5' primer and a J-beta primer mix. Each cDNA was tagged by a template-switch adaptor containing 12 random nucleotides. TCRdb processed the 5' RACE reads anew with MiXCR; each CDR3 protein has one entry. The data hold some 880,000 distinct CDR3 sequences, with 30% to 45% observed a single time. The TCR comes from a man between 18 and 35 years old in good health. The chain couples TRBV20-1 to TRBJ2-1; TRBD2 agrees at 8 bases. The sample comprised blood. DNA for the CDR3: TGCAGTGCTGTAGTAGGTACCGGGACTAGTTGGGTCGGGGAGCAGTTCTTC. Protein: CSAVVGTGTSWVGEQFF.